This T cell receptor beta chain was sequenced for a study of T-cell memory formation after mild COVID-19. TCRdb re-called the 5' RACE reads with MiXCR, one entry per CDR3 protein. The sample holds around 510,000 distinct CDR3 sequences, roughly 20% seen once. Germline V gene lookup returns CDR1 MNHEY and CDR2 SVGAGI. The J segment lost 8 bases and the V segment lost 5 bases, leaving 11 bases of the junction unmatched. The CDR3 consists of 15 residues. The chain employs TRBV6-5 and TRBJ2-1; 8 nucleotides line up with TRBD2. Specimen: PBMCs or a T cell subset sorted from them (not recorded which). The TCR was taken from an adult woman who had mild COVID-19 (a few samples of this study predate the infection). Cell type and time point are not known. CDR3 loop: CASSPPGLGAHEQFF. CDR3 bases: TGTGCCAGCAGTCCTCCGGGACTAGGGGCCCATGAGCAGTTCTTC.